The 22 T cell receptor beta chains given below trace back to one sample, sequenced in a study of T cell clonality in common variable immunodeficiency. Repertoires were generated with immunoSEQ multiplex PCR, while TCRdb's copy carries only in-frame clones and drops some. The sample is made up of tens of thousands of clones, none counted only once. The sequencing input was peripheral blood mononuclear cells. The source is a person between 18 and 75 years old in good health.

This clone has ten or more counts. Read data end 3 residues before the CDR3 end; the end is taken from the germline J gene. The rearrangement uses TRBV7-6 and TRBJ1-1; D is unclear. V lost 2 bases and J 4 bases, leaving 8 bases between the germline ends. The CDR3 is made up of 13 amino acids. The germline gives CDR1 SGHVS, CDR2 FNYEAQ. The CDR3 DNA, read in part, is TGTGCCAGCAGCTTATCAGAAGGCACTGAA. This sequence encodes CASSLSEGTE. The CDR3 in full is CASSLSEGTEAFF. Using reference TRBV7-6 and TRBJ1-1 for the parts outside the CDR3, the full variable domain is GAGVSQSPRYKVTKRGQDVALRCDPISGHVSLYWYRQALGQGPEFLTYFNYEAQQDKSGLPNDRFSAERPEGSISTLTIQRTEQRDSAMYRCASSLSEGTEAFFGQGTRLTVV.

This clone was seen ten or more times. The read halts 3 residues ahead of the CDR3 end, with the missing end drawn from the germline J gene. The chain links TRBV7-3 to TRBJ2-2; weak D call: TRBD2 (5 bases). The CDR3 contains 12 residues. Germline CDR1 is SGHTA and CDR2 is FQGTGA. V lost 9 bases, J lost 5 bases, and 10 bases lay in between. CDR3 sequence reads: CASNSGTGELFF. The covered CDR3 bases are TGTGCCAGTAACTCGGGGACCGGGGAG.

This clone was observed at least ten times. The CDR3 DNA, read in part, is TGTGCCAGCAGTTACCGGGGGAACTACTATGGC. Translating gives CASSYRGNYYG. The complete CDR3 protein is CASSYRGNYYGYTF. The rearrangement joins TRBV6-2 or TRBV6-3 to TRBJ1-2; D possibly corresponds to TRBD1 (5 bases). The read ends 3 residues before the CDR3 terminus; that terminus is restored from the germline J gene. This CDR3 has 14 residues. The germline V gene has CDR1 MNHEY and CDR2 SVGEGT. V lost 2 bases to trimming and J lost 3 bases, with 10 bases between them.

This clone was counted many times. The CDR3 end is not reached by the read, which stops 3 residues before it; the germline J gene fills it in. This rearrangement joins TRBV9 to TRBJ2-3; TRBD2 agrees at 7 bases. The trim removed 5 bases at V and 2 bases at J, leaving 11 bases unmatched. The germline V gene has CDR1 SGDLS and CDR2 YYNGEE. This CDR3 region has 16 residues. CDR3 sequence: CASSLGPSGITDTQYF. The DNA read from the CDR3 is TGTGCCAGCAGTCTAGGCCCTAGCGGTATCACAGATACG.

This clone came up many times. The CDR3 loop is CAWSEGGQGDGYTF. The CDR3 bases that were read are TGTGCCTGGAGTGAAGGAGGACAGGGGGATGGC. The J gene is TRBJ1-2, the V gene TRBV30, with 10 bases that match TRBD1. The read gets to within 3 residues of the CDR3 end, and the germline J gene fills in the rest. Trimming removed 1 base from V and 6 bases from J; junction bases left unmatched: 5. Germline V gene lookup returns CDR1 GTSNPN and CDR2 SVGIG (reference sequence). The CDR3 length is 14 residues.

In its sample, this clone was seen many times. Sequencing ends 3 residues short of the CDR3 end; the germline J gene provides the rest. The gene calls are TRBV20-1 and TRBJ2-7; D ambiguous. The V end was cut by 6 bases, the J end by 0 bases, with 3 bases between. Germline V lookup: CDR1 DFQATT, CDR2 SNEGSKA (reference sequence). The CDR3 extends over 10 amino acids. The sequenced CDR3 bases are TGCAGTGCCCTCTCCTACGAG. Translating it yields CSALSYE. The whole CDR3 region reads CSALSYEQYF.

A note on this clone: The read comes to an end 3 residues before the CDR3 does, leaving the germline J gene to fill in the end. The chain employs TRBV7-6 and TRBJ2-1, with TRBD2 identical over 8 bases. Germline CDR1 is SGHVS and CDR2 is FNYEAQ. The trim removed 1 base at V and 8 bases at J, leaving 4 bases unmatched. CDR3 size: 14 residues. The CDR3 spells CASSLGGTSYEQFF. The CDR3 bases that were read are TGTGCCAGCAGCTTAGGTGGGACTAGTTATGAG.

This clone was seen ten or more times. The CDR3 goes on 3 residues after the read ends, and that part is filled in from the germline J gene. V gene TRBV5-1 combines with J gene TRBJ2-5; D may be TRBD1 (6 bases). CDR1 is SGHRS, CDR2 YFSETQ, per germline. This CDR3 spans 14 amino acids. Trimming cost V 3 bases and J 0 bases, with 9 bases left between them. This chain's CDR3 is CASSSWTDQETQYF. Incomplete CDR3 DNA: TGCGCCAGCAGCTCGTGGACAGACCAAGAGACC.

In its sample, this clone was seen many times. The read gets to within 3 residues of the CDR3 end, and the germline J gene fills in the rest. The rearrangement uses TRBV11-3 and TRBJ2-1; no reliable D call. Germline V gene sequence: CDR1 SGHNT, CDR2 YENEEA. The CDR3 consists of 13 residues. The V end lost 3 bases, the J end lost 7 bases, and 10 bases lay between the germline ends. The sequenced CDR3 bases are TGTGCCAGCAGCTTTCCTAGTAGAAATGAG. Translating it yields CASSFPSRNE. The complete CDR3 reads CASSFPSRNEQFF.

This clone was observed at least ten times. With the read ending 3 residues before the CDR3 end, the germline J gene is used to fill in that end. The genes are TRBV7-9 and TRBJ2-1; unclear D gene. CDR1 and CDR2 from the germline V gene are SEHNR and FQNEAQ (reference sequence). Trimming stripped 6 bases from V and 0 bases from J, with 9 bases between. This CDR3 region has 14 residues. Partial CDR3 DNA: TGTGCCAGCAGTCTACTGAGCTCCTACAATGAG. Translation gives CASSLLSSYNE. The entire CDR3 is CASSLLSSYNEQFF. The full variable domain, completed using reference TRBV7-9 and TRBJ2-1, is DTGVSQNPRHKITKRGQNVTFRCDPISEHNRLYWYRQTLGQGPEFLTYFQNEAQLEKSRLLSDRFSAERPKGSFSTLEIQRTEQGDSAMYLCASSLLSSYNEQFFGPGTRLTVL.

There are many counts of this clone. The read terminates 3 residues before the CDR3 end, so the remaining end is supplied by the germline J gene. The rearrangement uses TRBV6-2 or TRBV6-3 and TRBJ2-1; 9 bases line up with TRBD2. The CDR3 loop spans 16 amino acids. The V and J ends lost 11 bases and 8 bases, in that order; junction bases with no gene match: 19. The germline gives CDR1 MNHEY, CDR2 SVGEGT. Here the CDR3 reads CASRAFGLAGLDEQFF. CDR3 bases read: TGTGCCTCACGGGCCTTCGGGCTAGCGGGATTGGATGAG.

This clone came up many times. The read ends 3 residues early relative to the CDR3; the germline J gene fills the gap. V and J are TRBV28 and TRBJ2-1; 7 bases fit TRBD1. V gave up 3 bases and J gave up 8 bases; unmatched junction bases: 13. Germline V gives CDR1 MDHEN, CDR2 SYDVKM. CDR3 size: 16 residues. This chain's CDR3 is CASSLGSRGPYYEQFF. Partial CDR3 DNA: TGTGCCAGCAGTTTGGGGTCAAGGGGGCCATACTATGAG.

This clone was picked up many times. The CDR3 loop is CALKSGLPDVNYGYTF. Incomplete CDR3 DNA: TGTGCCCTGAAGTCCGGACTACCCGACGTCAACTATGGC. The chain employs TRBV30 and TRBJ1-2; the D is unclear. Read coverage stops 3 residues before the CDR3 terminus; the germline J gene supplies the remainder. Trimming took 8 bases from V and 2 from J, leaving 24 bases between them. Germline CDR1 is GTSNPN and CDR2 is SVGIG (reference sequence). The length of the CDR3 is 16 residues.

This clone showed up many times. CDR3 DNA (partial): TGTGCCAGCAGGACGCTAGCGGGAGGAGTGAATGAG. Its translation: CASRTLAGGVNE. The whole CDR3 region reads CASRTLAGGVNEQFF. V gene TRBV28 combines with J gene TRBJ2-1; 11 bases map to TRBD2. The read ends 3 residues early relative to the CDR3; the germline J gene fills the gap. Germline trimming cut 6 bases from V and 7 bases from J; bases unmatched to any gene: 8. The CDR3 is 15 residues long. Germline V gene lookup returns CDR1 MDHEN and CDR2 SYDVKM.

This clone was observed at least ten times. The read gets to within 3 residues of the CDR3 end, and the germline J gene fills in the rest. This rearrangement joins TRBV19 to TRBJ2-2; 7 positions match TRBD2. The CDR3 has 12 amino acids. Germline CDR1 LNHDA, CDR2 SQIVND (reference sequence). Trimming at V came to 8 bases and at J to 6 bases, leaving 3 bases not matched to a gene. The CDR3 spells CASRLAAGELFF. CDR3 bases read: TGTGCCAGTCGCCTAGCGGCCGGGGAG.

This clone was recorded at least ten times. The CDR3 end lies 3 residues beyond the end of the read and is filled in from the germline J gene. This chain uses TRBV20-1 with TRBJ2-5; 12 bases agree with TRBD2. Germline V gene sequence: CDR1 DFQATT, CDR2 SNEGSKA (reference sequence). With V trimmed by 1 base and J by 5 bases, 5 bases remained unmatched. There are 15 residues in the CDR3. CDR3 sequence reads: CSARVLAGGRETQYF. CDR3 DNA (partial): TGCAGTGCTAGAGTACTAGCGGGGGGTAGGGAGACC.

This clone was seen many times. From the germline J gene comes the end of the CDR3, since the read stops 3 residues before it. The rearrangement links TRBV20-1 to TRBJ2-1; 11 bases align to TRBD2. The germline V gene encodes CDR1 DFQATT and CDR2 SNEGSKA (reference sequence). The CDR3 length is 16 residues. V was pared by 0 bases and J by 7 bases, with 8 bases of the junction left unmatched. The CDR3 sequence is CSARDTSGRSWNEQFF. Incomplete CDR3 DNA: TGCAGTGCTAGAGATACTAGCGGGAGATCTTGGAATGAG.

This clone was counted between two and nine times. Read coverage stops 3 residues before the CDR3 terminus; the germline J gene supplies the remainder. The V and J genes are TRBV18 and TRBJ2-7, with 7 nucleotides matching TRBD2. Germline trimming cut 2 bases from V and 3 bases from J; bases unmatched to any gene: 7. The CDR3 runs 15 residues. The germline CDR1 and CDR2 sequences are KGHSH and LQKENI. The chain's CDR3 is CASSPSSGLGYEQYF. The sequenced CDR3 bases are TGTGCCAGCTCACCATCTAGCGGCCTTGGCTACGAG.

This clone was found many times. The CDR3 is cut off 3 residues early in the read; its end comes from the germline J gene. The rearrangement uses TRBV19 and TRBJ2-2, with a weak D call TRBD2 (6 bases). V gave up 3 bases and J gave up 7 bases, with 18 bases separating them. CDR3 size: 16 residues. CDR1 and CDR2 from the germline V gene are LNHDA and SQIVND (reference sequence). CDR3 sequence reads: CASSIRPSANGGELFF. CDR3 DNA (partial): TGTGCCAGTAGTATCAGACCTAGCGCCAACGGCGGGGAG.

In this sample, this clone turned up many times. The CDR3 spells CASSQNSPLAGYNEQFF. CDR3 DNA (partial): TGCGCCAGCAGCCAAAACTCTCCTCTAGCGGGGTACAATGAG. The chain carries TRBV5-1 and TRBJ2-1, with 9 bases fitting TRBD2. The sequence runs out 3 residues before the end of the CDR3; the remainder is reconstructed from the germline J gene. CDR1 is SGHRS and CDR2 is YFSETQ in the germline V gene. The CDR3 has 17 amino acids. V shed 4 bases and J 4 bases; nucleotides not matched to a gene: 12.

A word on this clone: The read stops 3 residues short of the end of the CDR3; the missing end is completed from the germline J gene. The V and J genes are TRBV2 and TRBJ2-2; 14 nucleotides agree with TRBD2. Unmatched junction bases numbered 8, after V lost 5 bases and J lost 6 bases. This CDR3 region has 17 residues. CDR1 and CDR2 (germline): SNHLY, FYNNEI. Partial CDR3 DNA: TGTGCCAGCAGTTCCCGACTAGCGGGAGGGCCGTCCGGGGAG. Its protein product is CASSSRLAGGPSGE. The complete CDR3 protein is CASSSRLAGGPSGELFF.

This clone has a count of ten or more. Incomplete CDR3 DNA: TGTGCCAGTAGTCCAGTAGCGGGAGTAGTTGAG. This translates into CASSPVAGVVE. The full CDR3 protein is CASSPVAGVVEQFF. This sequence joins TRBV19 and TRBJ2-1; TRBD2 matches 9 bases. From the germline J gene comes the end of the CDR3, since the read stops 3 residues before it. CDR1 and CDR2 from the germline V gene are LNHDA and SQIVND (reference sequence). Trimming took 5 bases from V and 9 from J; bases not matched to a gene: 8. There are 14 residues in the CDR3.